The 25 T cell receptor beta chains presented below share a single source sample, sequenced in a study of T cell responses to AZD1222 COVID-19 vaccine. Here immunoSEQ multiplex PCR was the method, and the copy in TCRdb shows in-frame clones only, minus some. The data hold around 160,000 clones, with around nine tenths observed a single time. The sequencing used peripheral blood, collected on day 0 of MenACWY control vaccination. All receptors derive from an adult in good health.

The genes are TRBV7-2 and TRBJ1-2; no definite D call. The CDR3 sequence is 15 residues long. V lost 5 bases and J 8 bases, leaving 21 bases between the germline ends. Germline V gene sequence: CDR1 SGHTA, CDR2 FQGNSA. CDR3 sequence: CASSPPGATTGGYTF. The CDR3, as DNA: TGTGCCAGCAGCCCCCCGGGTGCCACAACGGGGGGCTACACCTTC.

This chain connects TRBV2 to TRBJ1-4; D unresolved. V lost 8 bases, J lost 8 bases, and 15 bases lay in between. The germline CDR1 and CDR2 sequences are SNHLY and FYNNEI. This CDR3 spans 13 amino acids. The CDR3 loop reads CASVREEREKLFF. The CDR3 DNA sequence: TGTGCCAGCGTGAGGGAGGAGAGGGAAAAACTGTTTTTT.

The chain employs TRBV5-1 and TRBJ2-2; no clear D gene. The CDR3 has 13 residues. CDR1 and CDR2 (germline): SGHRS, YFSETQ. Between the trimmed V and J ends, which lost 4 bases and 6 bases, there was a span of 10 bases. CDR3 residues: CASSLDRPGELFF. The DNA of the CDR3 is TGCGCCAGCAGCCTCGACCGTCCCGGGGAGCTGTTTTTT.

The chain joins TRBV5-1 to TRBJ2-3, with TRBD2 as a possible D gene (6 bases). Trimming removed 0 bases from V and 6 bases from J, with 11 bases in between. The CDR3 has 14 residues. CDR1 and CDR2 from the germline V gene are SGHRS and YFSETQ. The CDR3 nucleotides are TGCGCCAGCAGCTTGGAACTAGCTGTCGATACGCAGTATTTT. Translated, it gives CASSLELAVDTQYF.

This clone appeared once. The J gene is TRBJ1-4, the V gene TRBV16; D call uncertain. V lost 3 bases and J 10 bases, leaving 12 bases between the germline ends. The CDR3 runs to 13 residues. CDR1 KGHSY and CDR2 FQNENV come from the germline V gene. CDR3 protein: CASSHSSSGKLFF. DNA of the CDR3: TGTGCCAGCAGCCACTCGTCTTCGGGAAAACTGTTTTTT.

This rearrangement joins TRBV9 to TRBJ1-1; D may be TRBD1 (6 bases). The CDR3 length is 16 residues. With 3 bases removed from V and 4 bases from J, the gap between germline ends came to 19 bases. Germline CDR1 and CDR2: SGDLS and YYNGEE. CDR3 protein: CASSARGGRQVTEAFF. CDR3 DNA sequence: TGTGCCAGCAGCGCCAGGGGAGGCCGGCAGGTCACTGAAGCTTTCTTT. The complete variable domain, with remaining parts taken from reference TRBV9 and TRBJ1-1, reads DSGVTQTPKHLITATGQRVTLRCSPRSGDLSVYWYQQSLDQGLQFLIQYYNGEERAKGNILERFSAQQFPDLHSELNLSSLELGDSALYFCASSARGGRQVTEAFFGQGTRLTVV.

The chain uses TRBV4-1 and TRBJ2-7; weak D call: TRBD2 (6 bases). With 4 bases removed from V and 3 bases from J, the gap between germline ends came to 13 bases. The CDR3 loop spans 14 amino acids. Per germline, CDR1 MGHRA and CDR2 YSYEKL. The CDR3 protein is CASSRGSGDYEQYF. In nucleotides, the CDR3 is TGCGCCAGCAGCCGGGGTAGCGGCGACTACGAGCAGTACTTC.

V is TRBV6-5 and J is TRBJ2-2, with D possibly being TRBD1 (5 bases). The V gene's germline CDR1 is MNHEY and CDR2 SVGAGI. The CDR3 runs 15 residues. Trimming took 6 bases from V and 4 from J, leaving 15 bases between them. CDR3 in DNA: TGTGCCAGCAGGCCCGCAGGGATCCGCACCGGGGAGCTGTTTTTT. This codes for CASRPAGIRTGELFF.

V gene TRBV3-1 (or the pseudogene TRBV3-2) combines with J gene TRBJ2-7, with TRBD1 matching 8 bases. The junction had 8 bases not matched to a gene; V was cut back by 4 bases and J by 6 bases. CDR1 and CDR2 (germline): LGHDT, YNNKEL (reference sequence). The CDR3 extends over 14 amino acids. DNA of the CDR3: TGTGCCAGCAGCCGGACCCGACAGGGGAGCGAGCAGTACTTC. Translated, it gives CASSRTRQGSEQYF.

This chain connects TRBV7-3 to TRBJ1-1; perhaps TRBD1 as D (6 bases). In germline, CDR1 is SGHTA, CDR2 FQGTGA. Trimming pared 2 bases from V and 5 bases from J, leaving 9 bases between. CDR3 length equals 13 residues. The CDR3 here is CASSLLQGTEAFF. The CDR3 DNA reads TGTGCCAGCAGCTTACTACAGGGTACTGAAGCTTTCTTT.

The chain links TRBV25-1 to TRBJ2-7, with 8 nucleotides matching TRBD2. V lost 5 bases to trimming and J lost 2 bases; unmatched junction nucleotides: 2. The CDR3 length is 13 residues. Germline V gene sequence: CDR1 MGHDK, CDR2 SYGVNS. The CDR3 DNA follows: TGTGCCAGCAGTTCGGGGGGGGCCTACGAGCAGTACTTC. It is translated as CASSSGGAYEQYF.

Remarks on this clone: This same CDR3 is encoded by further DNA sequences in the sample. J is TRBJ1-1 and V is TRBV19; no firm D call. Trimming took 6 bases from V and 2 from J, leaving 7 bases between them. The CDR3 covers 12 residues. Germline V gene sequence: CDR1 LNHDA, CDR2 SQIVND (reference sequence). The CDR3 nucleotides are TGTGCCAGTAGAACGGGAAACACTGAAGCTTTCTTT. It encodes CASRTGNTEAFF.

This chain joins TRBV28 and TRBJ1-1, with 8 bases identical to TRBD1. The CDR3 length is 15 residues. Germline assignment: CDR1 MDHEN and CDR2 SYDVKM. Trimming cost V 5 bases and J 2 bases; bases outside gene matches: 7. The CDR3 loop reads CASSILTGANTEAFF. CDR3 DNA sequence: TGTGCCAGCAGTATATTGACAGGGGCCAACACTGAAGCTTTCTTT.

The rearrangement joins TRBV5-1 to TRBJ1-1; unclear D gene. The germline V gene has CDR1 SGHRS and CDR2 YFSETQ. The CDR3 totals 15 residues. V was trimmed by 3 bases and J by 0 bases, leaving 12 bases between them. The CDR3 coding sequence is TGCGCCAGCAGCTACCTAACAGTTATGAACACTGAAGCTTTCTTT. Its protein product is CASSYLTVMNTEAFF.

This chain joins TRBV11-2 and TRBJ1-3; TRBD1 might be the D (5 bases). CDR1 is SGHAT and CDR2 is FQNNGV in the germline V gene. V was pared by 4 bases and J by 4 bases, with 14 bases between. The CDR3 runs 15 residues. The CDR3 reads CASSSPMGGGNTIYF. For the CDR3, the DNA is TGTGCCAGCAGCTCGCCGATGGGGGGAGGAAACACCATATATTTT.

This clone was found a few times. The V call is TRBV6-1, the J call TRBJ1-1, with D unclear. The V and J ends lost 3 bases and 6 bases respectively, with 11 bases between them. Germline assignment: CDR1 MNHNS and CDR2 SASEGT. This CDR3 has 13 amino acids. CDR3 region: CASSDRQYPEAFF. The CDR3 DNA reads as TGTGCCAGCAGTGACAGGCAATATCCTGAAGCTTTCTTT.

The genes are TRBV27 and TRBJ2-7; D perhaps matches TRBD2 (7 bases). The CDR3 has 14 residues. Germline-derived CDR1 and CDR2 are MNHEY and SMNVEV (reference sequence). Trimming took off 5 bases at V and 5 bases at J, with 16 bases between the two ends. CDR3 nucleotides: TGTGCCAGCAGTCTTACGGGGGGCTTAAACGAGCAGTACTTC. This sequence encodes CASSLTGGLNEQYF.

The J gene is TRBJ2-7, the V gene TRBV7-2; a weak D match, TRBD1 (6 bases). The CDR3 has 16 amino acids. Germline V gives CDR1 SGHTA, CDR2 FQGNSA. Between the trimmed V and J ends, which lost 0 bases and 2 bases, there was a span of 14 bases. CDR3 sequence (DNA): TGTGCCAGCAGCTTAGCTCCCATTCCAGGGGCCTACGAGCAGTACTTC. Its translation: CASSLAPIPGAYEQYF.

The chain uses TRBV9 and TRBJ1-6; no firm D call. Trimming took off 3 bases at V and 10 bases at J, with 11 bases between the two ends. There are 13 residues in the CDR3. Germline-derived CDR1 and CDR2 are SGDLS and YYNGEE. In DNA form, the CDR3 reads TGTGCCAGCAGCGCCCAACCAGACTCACCCCTCCACTTT. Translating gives CASSAQPDSPLHF.

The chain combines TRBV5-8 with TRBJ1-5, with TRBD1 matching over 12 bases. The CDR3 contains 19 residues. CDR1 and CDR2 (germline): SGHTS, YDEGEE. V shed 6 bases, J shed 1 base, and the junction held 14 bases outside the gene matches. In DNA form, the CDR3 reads TGTGCCAGCATCCACCCGGGGACAGGGGGCGCCTGGAGCAATCAGCCCCAGCATTTT. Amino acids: CASIHPGTGGAWSNQPQHF.

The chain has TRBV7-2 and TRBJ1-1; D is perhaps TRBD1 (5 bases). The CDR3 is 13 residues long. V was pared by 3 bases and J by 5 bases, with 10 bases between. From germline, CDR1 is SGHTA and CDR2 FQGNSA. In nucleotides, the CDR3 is TGTGCCAGCAGCTTTATAGGGGAAACTGAAGCTTTCTTT. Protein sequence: CASSFIGETEAFF.

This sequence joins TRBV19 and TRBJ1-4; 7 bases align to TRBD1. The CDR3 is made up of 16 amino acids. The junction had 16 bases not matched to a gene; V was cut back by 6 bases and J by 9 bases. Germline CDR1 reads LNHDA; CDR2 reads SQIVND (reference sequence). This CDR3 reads CASREAQGPLMKKLFF. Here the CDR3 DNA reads TGTGCCAGTAGAGAAGCACAGGGGCCGCTAATGAAAAAACTGTTTTTT.

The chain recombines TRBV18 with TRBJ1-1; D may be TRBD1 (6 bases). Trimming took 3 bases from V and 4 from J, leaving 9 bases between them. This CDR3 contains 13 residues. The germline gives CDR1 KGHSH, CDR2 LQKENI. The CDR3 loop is CASSPQGGTEAFF. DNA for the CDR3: TGTGCCAGCTCACCTCAAGGGGGCACTGAAGCTTTCTTT.

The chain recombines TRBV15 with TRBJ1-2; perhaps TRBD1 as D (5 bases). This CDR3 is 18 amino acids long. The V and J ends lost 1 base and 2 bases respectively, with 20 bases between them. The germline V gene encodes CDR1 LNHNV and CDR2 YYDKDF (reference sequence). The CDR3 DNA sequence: TGTGCCACCAGCAGAGTTCCGGGCCCACGGGGGGGAAACTATGGCTACACCTTC. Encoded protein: CATSRVPGPRGGNYGYTF.

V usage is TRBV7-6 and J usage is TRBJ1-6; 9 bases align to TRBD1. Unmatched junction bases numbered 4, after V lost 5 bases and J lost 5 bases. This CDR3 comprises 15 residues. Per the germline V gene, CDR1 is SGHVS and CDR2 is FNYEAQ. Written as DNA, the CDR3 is TGTGCCAGCAGCGGACAGGGGATCAATAATTCACCCCTCCACTTT. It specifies CASSGQGINNSPLHF.